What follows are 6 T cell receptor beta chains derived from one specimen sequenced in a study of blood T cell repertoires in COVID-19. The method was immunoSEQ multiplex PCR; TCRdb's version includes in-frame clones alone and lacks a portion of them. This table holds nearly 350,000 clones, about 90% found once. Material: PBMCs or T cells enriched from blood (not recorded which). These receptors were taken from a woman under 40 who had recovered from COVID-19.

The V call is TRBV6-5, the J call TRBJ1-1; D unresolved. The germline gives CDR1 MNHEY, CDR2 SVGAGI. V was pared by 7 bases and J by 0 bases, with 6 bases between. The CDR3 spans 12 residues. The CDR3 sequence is CASTKLNTEAFF. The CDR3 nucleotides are TGTGCCAGCACTAAGTTGAACACTGAAGCTTTCTTT.

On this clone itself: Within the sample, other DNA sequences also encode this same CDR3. The CDR3 region has the DNA TGTGCCTGGAGTGTACAGGAGAATCAGCCCCAGCATTTT. It specifies CAWSVQENQPQHF. V is TRBV30 and J is TRBJ1-5; D might be TRBD1 (5 bases). Germline CDR1 is GTSNPN and CDR2 is SVGIG (reference sequence). V dropped 0 bases and J dropped 4 bases, with 7 bases sitting between them. The CDR3 extends over 13 amino acids.

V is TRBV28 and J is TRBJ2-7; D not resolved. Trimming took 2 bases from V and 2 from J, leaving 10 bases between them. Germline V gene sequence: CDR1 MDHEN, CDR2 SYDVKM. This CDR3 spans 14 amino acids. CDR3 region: CASSLVTETYEQYF. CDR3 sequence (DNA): TGTGCCAGCAGTTTAGTTACAGAGACCTACGAGCAGTACTTC.

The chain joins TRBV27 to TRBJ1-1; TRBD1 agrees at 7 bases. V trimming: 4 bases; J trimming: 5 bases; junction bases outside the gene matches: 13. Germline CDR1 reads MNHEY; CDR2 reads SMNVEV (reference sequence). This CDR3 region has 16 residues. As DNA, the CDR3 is TGTGCCAGCAGTTCCACGACAGGGCGGGCCCGTACTGAAGCTTTCTTT. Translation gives CASSSTTGRARTEAFF.

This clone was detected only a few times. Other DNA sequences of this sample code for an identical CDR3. CDR3 protein: CASTDRVGQPQHF. In DNA form, the CDR3 reads TGTGCCAGTACTGACAGGGTTGGTCAGCCCCAGCATTTT. The genes are TRBV19 and TRBJ1-5; TRBD1 matches at 7 bases. The CDR3 covers 13 residues. The trim removed 7 bases at V and 6 bases at J, leaving 6 bases unmatched. CDR1 and CDR2 from the germline V gene are LNHDA and SQIVND (reference sequence).

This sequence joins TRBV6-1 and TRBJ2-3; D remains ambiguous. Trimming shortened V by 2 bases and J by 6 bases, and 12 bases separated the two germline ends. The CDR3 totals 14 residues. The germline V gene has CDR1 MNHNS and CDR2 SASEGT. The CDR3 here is CASSESLLSDTQYF. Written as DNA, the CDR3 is TGTGCCAGCAGTGAATCCCTTTTGTCGGATACGCAGTATTTT.